This is a list of T cell receptor beta chains from one sample in a study of CD4 T cells in relation to SARS-CoV-2 and coronaviruses. Their recognized antigens are unknown. Sequencing was performed with immunoSEQ multiplex PCR; in TCRdb, only in-frame clones are kept and a portion is missing. The data show 23,000 or so clones, with roughly 80% seen just once and 9.5% to 15% held by the top ten. The specimen was CD4+ T cells from PBMCs, cultured in vitro. These receptor sequences come from a human donor in good health. Each CDR3 is given with its conserved first and last residue. D genes are given only for firm matches. Size values are once, few and many counts, or a class for expanded clones, and some rows have none.

d_call,clone_size,v_call,j_call,cdr3_nt,cdr3_aa
TRBD1,NA,TRBV28,TRBJ2-7,TGTGCCAGCTGTTTCCGACAGGGAAGAGGGGAGCAGTACTTC,CASCFRQGRGEQYF
TRBD2,once,TRBV7-8,TRBJ2-6,TGTGCCAGCAGCCCTAGTCGCCTAGCGGGAGCTCATGGGGCCAACGTCCTGACTTTC,CASSPSRLAGAHGANVLTF
NA,few,TRBV4-1,TRBJ2-2,TGCGCCAGCAGCCAAGTCCCCTCCCTCGTTGGGGAGCTGTTTTTT,CASSQVPSLVGELFF
TRBD2,few,TRBV11-2,TRBJ2-1,TGTGCCAGCAGCTTAGCGGGAGGGCAATTCAATGAGCAGTTCTTC,CASSLAGGQFNEQFF
NA,NA,TRBV11-2,TRBJ2-2,TGTGCCAGCAGCGACGGACAAACGAACACCGGGGAGCTGTTTTTT,CASSDGQTNTGELFF
NA,NA,TRBV11-2,TRBJ2-7,TGTGCCAGCAGCAGGGACGTATTCGAGCAGTACTTC,CASSRDVFEQYF
NA,NA,TRBV27,TRBJ2-1,TGTGCCAGCAGTTTTAGGGATATCGGTTTCTTCGCGGGGCGAGAAAATGAGCAGTTCTTC,CASSFRDIGFFAGRENEQFF
TRBD1,NA,TRBV19,TRBJ1-1,TGTGCCAGTAGTATCCGGGAACAGGGGAAAGCTTTCTTT,CASSIREQGKAFF
TRBD2,NA,TRBV11-2,TRBJ2-3,TGTGCCAGCAGCTTAGTGATACGGGAGGGGTCAGATACGCAGTATTTT,CASSLVIREGSDTQYF
NA,NA,TRBV6-6,TRBJ2-4,TGTGCCAGCATGTTGGGTTCAAACATTCAGTACTTC,CASMLGSNIQYF
NA,NA,TRBV5-1,TRBJ1-4,TGCGCCAGCAGCTTGACGGGGGATAATGAAAAACTGTTTTTT,CASSLTGDNEKLFF
NA,NA,TRBV7-3,TRBJ2-2,TGTGCCAGCACGAAAGGACTGAACACCGGGGAGCTGTTTTTT,CASTKGLNTGELFF
NA,NA,TRBV30,TRBJ1-1,TGTGCCTGGAGTGTGGGGATAACCGAAGCTTTCTTT,CAWSVGITEAFF
TRBD1,few,TRBV7-7,TRBJ1-5,TGTGCCAGCAGCAAAGACAGGGATCAGCCCCAGCATTTT,CASSKDRDQPQHF
NA,once,TRBV11-3,TRBJ2-1,TGTGCCAGCAGCCACGGGGGTTACAATGAGCAGTTCTTC,CASSHGGYNEQFF
TRBD2,NA,TRBV7-3,TRBJ2-3,TGTGCCAGCAGCAAGACTAGCGGGAGGGCCGCAGATACGCAGTATTTT,CASSKTSGRAADTQYF
NA,NA,TRBV19,TRBJ2-3,TGTGCCAGTAGTATACTGGACGGGGATACGCAGTATTTT,CASSILDGDTQYF
NA,NA,TRBV5-6,TRBJ2-1,TGTGCCAGCAGCTTCTCAGGTCTGGGTGAGCAGTTCTTC,CASSFSGLGEQFF
NA,NA,TRBV5-1,TRBJ1-3,TGCGCCAGCAGCTTGGCCGCAGGGGCCTCTGGAAACACCATATATTTT,CASSLAAGASGNTIYF
NA,NA,TRBV5-4,TRBJ1-4,TGTGCCAGCAGCTTAGGAGCAACTAATGAAAAACTGTTTTTT,CASSLGATNEKLFF
TRBD1,NA,TRBV4-2,TRBJ2-3,TGTGCCAGCAGCCAAGAACCCCCGCGGCAGGGGGACACAGATACGCAGTATTTT,CASSQEPPRQGDTDTQYF
TRBD1,NA,TRBV4-1,TRBJ1-2,TGCGCCAGCAGCCAACCCTGGACAGGGACGTATGGCTACACCTTC,CASSQPWTGTYGYTF
TRBD2,NA,TRBV28,TRBJ2-1,TGTGCCAGCAGTCCCCTAGCGGGAGAGGGATCCTACAATGAGCAGTTCTTC,CASSPLAGEGSYNEQFF
NA,once,TRBV9,TRBJ2-4,TGTGCCAGCAGCGCCGGTGAGGGGGCCAAAAACATTCAGTACTTC,CASSAGEGAKNIQYF
TRBD1,NA,TRBV29-1,TRBJ1-2,TGCAGCGTGGGACAGATGGACTATGGCTACACCTTC,CSVGQMDYGYTF
NA,NA,TRBV29-1,TRBJ1-2,TGCAGCGTTGGCCCTCAGGACGTCTTCTCTGGCTACACCTTC,CSVGPQDVFSGYTF
NA,NA,TRBV29-1,TRBJ1-4,TGCAGCGTTGAAGGCCAGAACGAAAAACTGTTTTTT,CSVEGQNEKLFF
NA,NA,TRBV7-8,TRBJ2-1,TGTGCCAGCAGCTTAAGTAGTAGCGCTTCGGAGCAGTTCTTC,CASSLSSSASEQFF
TRBD1,NA,TRBV4-1,TRBJ2-4,TGCGCCAGCAGCCCGGGACAGTTCAGGGGCACACAAAACATTCAGTACTTC,CASSPGQFRGTQNIQYF
TRBD1,NA,TRBV19,TRBJ2-1,TGTGCCAGTAGCCCACCCGAGGTTCGGACAGGGGCGATGAATGAGCAGTTCTTC,CASSPPEVRTGAMNEQFF
NA,NA,TRBV18,TRBJ2-3,TGTGCCAGCTCACAGCAGGACAAACGCACAGATACGCAGTATTTT,CASSQQDKRTDTQYF
NA,NA,TRBV19,TRBJ2-7,TGTGCCAGTAGTATACAGGGCCAGGGGGGAGGCGAGCAGTACTTC,CASSIQGQGGGEQYF
TRBD1,NA,TRBV2,TRBJ1-5,TGTGCCAGCATGGGGGACAGGGACCAGCCCCAGCATTTT,CASMGDRDQPQHF
TRBD1,once,TRBV6-5,TRBJ2-1,TGTGCCAGCAGGAACCCTACCGACAGGGGGCCTGAGCAGTTCTTC,CASRNPTDRGPEQFF
NA,few,TRBV19,TRBJ2-2,TGTGCCAGTAGTATAGACCCGCGGGGTAGCGCCGGGGAGCTGTTTTTT,CASSIDPRGSAGELFF
NA,NA,TRBV11-2,TRBJ2-1,TGTGCCAGCAGCTTAGATCTAGCGCTCCGGCCCGCCGATGAGCAGTTCTTC,CASSLDLALRPADEQFF
NA,NA,TRBV4-1,TRBJ1-4,TGCGCCAGCAGCTCATCAGGGGAGAGGAAACTGTTTTTT,CASSSSGERKLFF
NA,few,TRBV7-9,TRBJ2-7,TGTGCCAGCAGCCCCGGGGGCGGCAGCCAGTACTTC,CASSPGGGSQYF
NA,NA,TRBV20-1,TRBJ1-2,TGCAGTGTAGCAGCCGAGGCGGGCTACACCTTC,CSVAAEAGYTF
NA,NA,TRBV6-1,TRBJ1-6,TGTGCCAGCAGTGAAGGGACAGCCTATAATTCACCCCTCCACTTT,CASSEGTAYNSPLHF
TRBD1,NA,TRBV4-2,TRBJ1-2,TGTGCCAGCAGCCAAGGTTTCCGTCTGGGAGGACAGGAGATTTGGTATGGCTACACCTTC,CASSQGFRLGGQEIWYGYTF
NA,NA,TRBV30,TRBJ2-1,TGTGCCTGGAGAGGAGTCTACAATGAGCAGTTCTTC,CAWRGVYNEQFF
NA,NA,TRBV12-3/TRBV12-4,TRBJ2-3,TGTGCCAGCGGGGTCACAGATACGCAGTATTTT,CASGVTDTQYF
TRBD2,once,TRBV30,TRBJ2-4,TGTGCCTGGAGTCACGAAAATAGCGGGAGGGGGGACATTCAGTACTTC,CAWSHENSGRGDIQYF
NA,NA,TRBV2,TRBJ2-2,TGTGCCAGCAGGCCCAGGGGCACCGGGGAGCTGTTTTTT,CASRPRGTGELFF
TRBD1,NA,TRBV2,TRBJ2-1,TGTGCCAGCAGTGAATACGGGACAGGTCTTAATGAGCAGTTCTTC,CASSEYGTGLNEQFF
TRBD1,NA,TRBV27,TRBJ1-1,TGTGCCAGCCAGGACAGGGGGAACACTGAAGCTTTCTTT,CASQDRGNTEAFF
NA,NA,TRBV10-3,TRBJ2-1,TGTGCCATCATGTCCAGTCGTTCCTACAATGAGCAGTTCTTC,CAIMSSRSYNEQFF
NA,NA,TRBV4-1,TRBJ2-6,TGCGCCAGCAGCCAAGACCCAGGGCGAGGCTGGTCTGGGGCCAACGTCCTGACTTTC,CASSQDPGRGWSGANVLTF